This TCR beta chain was captured by sequencing in a study of blood T cell repertoires in COVID-19. Study background: COVID-19 samples, acute and convalescent, were from the United States, Italy and Spain. T cells, B-cell-depleted T cells, or PBMCs supplied cDNA or gDNA.

Authors' methods: Amplification of reference gene primers provided the estimated nucleated cell counts. Sequenced by immunoSEQ multiplex PCR; TCRdb stores in-frame clones only, minus some. That table gives V, J and clone size, and the DNA gave D and trimming. There are 250,000 to 300,000 clones in the sample; around 90% occur only once, and 0.99% lies in the top ten. The CDR3 contains 11 residues. With 4 bases removed from V and 8 bases from J, the gap between germline ends came to 9 bases. Germline V gene data show CDR1 as SGDLS and CDR2 as YYNGEE. Sequencing was done on a sample of peripheral blood. The TCR comes from a woman aged 40 to 50 who had recovered from COVID-19. This chain uses TRBV9 with TRBJ1-2; no clear D. For the CDR3, the DNA is TGTGCCAGCAGCTCCCCCCTAGGCTACACCTTC. This sequence encodes CASSSPLGYTF.